This note documents a single TCR beta chain sequence. Original processing notes: Counts of nucleated cells, estimated from reference gene primer amplification, were obtained. The data were produced by immunoSEQ multiplex PCR, yet TCRdb's version contains in-frame clones alone and is incomplete. The D gene and trimming were derived from the DNA, and the V and J assignments and clone size from that table. The data hold about 140,000 clones, with about 86% observed a single time. This specimen belongs to a study of blood T cell repertoires in COVID-19. Study context: COVID-19 samples from acute and convalescent phases originated in the United States, Italy and Spain. T cells, B-cell-depleted T cells, or PBMCs provided the cDNA or gDNA that served as material.

This sequence was found in an older woman with acute or convalescent COVID-19. The sequenced sample consisted of peripheral blood.

CDR3 nucleotides: TGTGCCAGCAGGTACAAACGTCAGGGTCCCTTGGACTATGGCTACACCTTC. Its translation is CASRYKRQGPLDYGYTF. The chain couples TRBV6-2 or TRBV6-3 to TRBJ1-2; a weak D match, TRBD1 (5 bases). Germline V CDR1 and CDR2: MNHEY, SVGEGT. This CDR3 has 17 amino acids. V was cut by 6 bases and J by 3 bases, with 23 bases left in between.